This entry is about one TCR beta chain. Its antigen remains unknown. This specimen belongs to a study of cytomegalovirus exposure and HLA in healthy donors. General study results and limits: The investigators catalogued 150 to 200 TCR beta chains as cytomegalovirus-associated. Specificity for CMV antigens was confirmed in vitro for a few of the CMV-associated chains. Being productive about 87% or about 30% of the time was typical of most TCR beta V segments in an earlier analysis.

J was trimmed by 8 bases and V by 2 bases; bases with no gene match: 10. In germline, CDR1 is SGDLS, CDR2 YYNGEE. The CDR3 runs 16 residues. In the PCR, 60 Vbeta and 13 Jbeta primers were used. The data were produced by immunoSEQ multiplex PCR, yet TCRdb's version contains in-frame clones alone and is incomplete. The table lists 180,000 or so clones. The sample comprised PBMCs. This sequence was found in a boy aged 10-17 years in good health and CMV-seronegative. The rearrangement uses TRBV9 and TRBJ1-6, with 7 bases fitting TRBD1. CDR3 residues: CASSVRSTGVDSPLHF. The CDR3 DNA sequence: TGTGCCAGCAGCGTTCGTTCAACAGGGGTGGATTCACCCCTCCACTTT.